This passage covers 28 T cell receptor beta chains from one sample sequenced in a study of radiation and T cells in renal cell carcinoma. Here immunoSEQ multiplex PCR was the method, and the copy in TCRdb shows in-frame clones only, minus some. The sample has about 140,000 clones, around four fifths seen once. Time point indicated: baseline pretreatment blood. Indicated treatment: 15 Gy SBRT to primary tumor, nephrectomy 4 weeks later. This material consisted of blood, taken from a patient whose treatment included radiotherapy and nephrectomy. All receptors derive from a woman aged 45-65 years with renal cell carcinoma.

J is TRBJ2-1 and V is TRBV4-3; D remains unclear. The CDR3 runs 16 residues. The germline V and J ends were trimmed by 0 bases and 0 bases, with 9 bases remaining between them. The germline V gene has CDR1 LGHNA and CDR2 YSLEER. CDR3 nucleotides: TGCGCCAGCAGCCAAGATGGGATGCTCTCCTACAATGAGCAGTTCTTC. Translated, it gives CASSQDGMLSYNEQFF.

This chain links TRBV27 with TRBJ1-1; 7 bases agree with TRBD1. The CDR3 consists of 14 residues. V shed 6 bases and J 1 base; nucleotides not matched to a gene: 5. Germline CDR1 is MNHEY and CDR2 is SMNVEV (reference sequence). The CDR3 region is CASSIRDRNTEAFF. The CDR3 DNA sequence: TGTGCCAGCAGCATACGGGACAGGAACACTGAAGCTTTCTTT.

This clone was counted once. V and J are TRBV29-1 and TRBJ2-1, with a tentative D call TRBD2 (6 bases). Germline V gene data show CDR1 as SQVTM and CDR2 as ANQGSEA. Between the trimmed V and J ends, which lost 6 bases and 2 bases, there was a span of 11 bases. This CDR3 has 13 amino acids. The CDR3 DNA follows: TGCAGCGTAGCTAGCGCGACCTACAATGAGCAGTTCTTC. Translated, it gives CSVASATYNEQFF.

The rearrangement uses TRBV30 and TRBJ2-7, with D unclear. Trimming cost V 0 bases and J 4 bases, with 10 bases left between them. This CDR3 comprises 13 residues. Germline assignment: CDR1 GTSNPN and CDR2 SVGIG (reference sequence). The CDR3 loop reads CAWSVPGKYEQYF. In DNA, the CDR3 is TGTGCCTGGAGTGTACCGGGCAAATACGAGCAGTACTTC.

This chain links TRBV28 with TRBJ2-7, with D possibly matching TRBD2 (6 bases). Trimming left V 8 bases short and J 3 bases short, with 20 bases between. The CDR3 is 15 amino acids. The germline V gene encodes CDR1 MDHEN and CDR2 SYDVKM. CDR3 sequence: CASHGPASESYEQYF. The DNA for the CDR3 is TGTGCCAGCCACGGCCCCGCTAGCGAGAGCTACGAGCAGTACTTC.

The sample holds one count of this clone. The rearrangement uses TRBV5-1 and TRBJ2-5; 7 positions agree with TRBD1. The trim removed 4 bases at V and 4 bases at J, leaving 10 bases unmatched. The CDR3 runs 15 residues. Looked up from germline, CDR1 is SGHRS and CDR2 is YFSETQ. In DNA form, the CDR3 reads TGCGCCAGCAGCGAGGGACAGACCTCGGGAGAGACCCAGTACTTC. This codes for CASSEGQTSGETQYF.

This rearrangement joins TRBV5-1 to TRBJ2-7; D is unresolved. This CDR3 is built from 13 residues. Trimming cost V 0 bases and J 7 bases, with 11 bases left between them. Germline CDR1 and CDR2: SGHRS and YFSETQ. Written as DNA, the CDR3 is TGCGCCAGCAGCTTGGCCGGGCGGTCAGAGCAGTACTTC. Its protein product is CASSLAGRSEQYF.

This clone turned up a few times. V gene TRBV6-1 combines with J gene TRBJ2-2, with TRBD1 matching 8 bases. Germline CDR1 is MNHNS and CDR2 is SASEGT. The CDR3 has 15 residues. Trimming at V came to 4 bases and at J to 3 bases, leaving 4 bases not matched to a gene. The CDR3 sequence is CASSVMDRDTGELFF. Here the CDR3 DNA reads TGTGCCAGCAGTGTCATGGACAGGGACACCGGGGAGCTGTTTTTT.

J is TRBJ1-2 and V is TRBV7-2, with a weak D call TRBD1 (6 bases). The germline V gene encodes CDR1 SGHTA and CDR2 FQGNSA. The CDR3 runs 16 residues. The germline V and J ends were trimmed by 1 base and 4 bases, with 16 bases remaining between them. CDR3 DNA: TGTGCCAGCAGCTTAGTTGGTGGGGGCGTACGCTATGGCTACACCTTC. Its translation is CASSLVGGGVRYGYTF.

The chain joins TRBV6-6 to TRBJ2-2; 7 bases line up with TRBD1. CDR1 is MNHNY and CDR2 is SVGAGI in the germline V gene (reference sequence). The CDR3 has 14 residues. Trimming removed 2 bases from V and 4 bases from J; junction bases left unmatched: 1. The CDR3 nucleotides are TGTGCCAGCAGTTACGACAGGGCCACCGGGGAGCTGTTTTTT. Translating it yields CASSYDRATGELFF.

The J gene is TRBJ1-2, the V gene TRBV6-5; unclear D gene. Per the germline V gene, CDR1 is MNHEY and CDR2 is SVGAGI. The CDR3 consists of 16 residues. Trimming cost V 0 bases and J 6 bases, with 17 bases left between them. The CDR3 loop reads CASSYSRSTAVNGYTF. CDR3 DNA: TGTGCCAGCAGTTACTCCCGGAGCACGGCTGTAAATGGCTACACCTTC.

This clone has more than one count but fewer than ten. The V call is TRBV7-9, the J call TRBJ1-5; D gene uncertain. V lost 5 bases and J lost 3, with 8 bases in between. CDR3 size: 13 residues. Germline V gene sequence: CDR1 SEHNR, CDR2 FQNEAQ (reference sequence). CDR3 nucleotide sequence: TGTGCCAGCAGCCCCGGGATCAATCAGCCCCAGCATTTT. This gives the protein CASSPGINQPQHF.

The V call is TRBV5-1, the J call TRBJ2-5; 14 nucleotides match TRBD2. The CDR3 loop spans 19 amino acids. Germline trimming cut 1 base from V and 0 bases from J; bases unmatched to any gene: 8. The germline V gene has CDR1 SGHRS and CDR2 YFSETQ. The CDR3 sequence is CASSLSRGTSGGHQETQYF. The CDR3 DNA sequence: TGCGCCAGCAGCTTGAGTAGGGGGACTAGCGGGGGCCACCAAGAGACCCAGTACTTC.

This chain's CDR3 is CASSKGVNTEAFF. CDR3 sequence (DNA): TGTGCCAGCAGTAAGGGGGTGAACACTGAAGCTTTCTTT. The chain employs TRBV14 and TRBJ1-1; D is perhaps TRBD1 (6 bases). CDR1 SGHDN and CDR2 FVKESK come from the germline V gene. With 6 bases removed from V and 0 bases from J, the gap between germline ends came to 8 bases. This CDR3 comprises 13 residues.

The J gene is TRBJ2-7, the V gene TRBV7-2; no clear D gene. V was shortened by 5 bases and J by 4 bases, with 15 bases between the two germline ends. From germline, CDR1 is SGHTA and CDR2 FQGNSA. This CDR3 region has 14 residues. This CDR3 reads CASSLTPAVYEQYF. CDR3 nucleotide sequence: TGTGCCAGCAGCCTTACACCCGCAGTTTACGAGCAGTACTTC.

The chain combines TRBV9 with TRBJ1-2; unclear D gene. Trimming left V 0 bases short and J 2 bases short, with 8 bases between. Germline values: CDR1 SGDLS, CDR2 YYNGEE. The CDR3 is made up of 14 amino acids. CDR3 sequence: CASSVGGANYGYTF. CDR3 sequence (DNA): TGTGCCAGCAGCGTAGGAGGTGCGAACTATGGCTACACCTTC.

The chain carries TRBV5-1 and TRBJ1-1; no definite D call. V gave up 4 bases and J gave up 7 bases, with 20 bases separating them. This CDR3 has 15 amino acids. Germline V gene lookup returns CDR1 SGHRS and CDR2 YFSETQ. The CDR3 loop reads CASSPAVDANGEAFF. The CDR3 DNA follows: TGCGCCAGCAGCCCAGCTGTGGATGCTAATGGTGAAGCTTTCTTT.

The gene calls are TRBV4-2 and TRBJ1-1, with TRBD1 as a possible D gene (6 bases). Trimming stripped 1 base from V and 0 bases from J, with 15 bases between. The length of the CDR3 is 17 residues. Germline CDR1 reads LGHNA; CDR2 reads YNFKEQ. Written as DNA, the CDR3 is TGTGCCAGCAGCCAAGGGGGGCAGGTCCTCATGAACACTGAAGCTTTCTTT. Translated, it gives CASSQGGQVLMNTEAFF.

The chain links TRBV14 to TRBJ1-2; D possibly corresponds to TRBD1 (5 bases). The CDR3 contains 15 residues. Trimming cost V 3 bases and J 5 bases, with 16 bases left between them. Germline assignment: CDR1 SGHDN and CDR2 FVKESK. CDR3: CASSQGGGVQYGYTF. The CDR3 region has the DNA TGTGCCAGCAGCCAGGGAGGAGGGGTCCAATATGGCTACACCTTC.

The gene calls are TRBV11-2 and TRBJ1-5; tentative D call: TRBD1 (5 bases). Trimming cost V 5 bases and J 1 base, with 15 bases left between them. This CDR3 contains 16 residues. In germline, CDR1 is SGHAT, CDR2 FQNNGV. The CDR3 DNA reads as TGTGCCAGCAGCCCGACCCAGGGTCGCAGCAATCAGCCCCAGCATTTT. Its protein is CASSPTQGRSNQPQHF.

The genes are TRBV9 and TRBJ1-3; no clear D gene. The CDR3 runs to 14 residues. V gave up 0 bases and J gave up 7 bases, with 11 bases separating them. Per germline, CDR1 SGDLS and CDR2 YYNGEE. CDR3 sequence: CASSVAGGPNTIYF. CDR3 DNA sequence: TGTGCCAGCAGCGTAGCTGGAGGTCCCAACACCATATATTTT. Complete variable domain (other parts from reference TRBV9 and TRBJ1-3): DSGVTQTPKHLITATGQRVTLRCSPRSGDLSVYWYQQSLDQGLQFLIQYYNGEERAKGNILERFSAQQFPDLHSELNLSSLELGDSALYFCASSVAGGPNTIYFGEGSWLTVV.

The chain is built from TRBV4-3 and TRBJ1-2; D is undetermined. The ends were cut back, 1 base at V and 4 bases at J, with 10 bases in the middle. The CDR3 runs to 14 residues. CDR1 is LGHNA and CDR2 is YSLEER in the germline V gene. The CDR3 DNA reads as TGCGCCAGCAGCCAAGCGGACCGAATCTATGGCTACACCTTC. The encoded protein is CASSQADRIYGYTF.

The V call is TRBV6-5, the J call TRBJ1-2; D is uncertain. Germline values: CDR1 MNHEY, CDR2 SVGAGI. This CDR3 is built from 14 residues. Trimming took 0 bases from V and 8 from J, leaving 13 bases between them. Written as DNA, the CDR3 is TGTGCCAGCAGTTACTCGTGGGAAGTAGTAGGCTACACCTTC. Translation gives CASSYSWEVVGYTF.

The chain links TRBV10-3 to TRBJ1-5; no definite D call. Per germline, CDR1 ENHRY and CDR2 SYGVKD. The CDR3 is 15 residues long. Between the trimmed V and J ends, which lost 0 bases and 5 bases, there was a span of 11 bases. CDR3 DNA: TGTGCCATCAGTGAGTCGTGGGAGCCTGATCAGCCCCAGCATTTT. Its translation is CAISESWEPDQPQHF.

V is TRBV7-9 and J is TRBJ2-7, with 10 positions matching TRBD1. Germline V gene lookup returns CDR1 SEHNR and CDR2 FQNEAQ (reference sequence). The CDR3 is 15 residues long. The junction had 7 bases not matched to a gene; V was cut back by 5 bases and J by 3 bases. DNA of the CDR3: TGTGCCAGCAGCCCGAGTCGGGACAGGGGCTACGAGCAGTACTTC. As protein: CASSPSRDRGYEQYF.

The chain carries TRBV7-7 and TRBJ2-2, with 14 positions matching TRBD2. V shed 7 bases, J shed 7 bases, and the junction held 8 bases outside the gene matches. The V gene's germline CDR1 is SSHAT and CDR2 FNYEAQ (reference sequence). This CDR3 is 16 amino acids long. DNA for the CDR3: TGTGCCAGCACCTTGGGGACTAGCGGGGGCGGCGGGGAGCTGTTTTTT. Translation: CASTLGTSGGGGELFF.

In DNA, the CDR3 is TGCGCCAGCAGTGAGTTGCCCGGGGGTCAGGGAGCTTTCTTT. Protein sequence: CASSELPGGQGAFF. V gene TRBV10-1 combines with J gene TRBJ1-1; D is perhaps TRBD1 (5 bases). The CDR3 has 14 residues. Germline V CDR1 and CDR2: WNHNN, SYGVQD (reference sequence). The V and J ends lost 1 base and 10 bases respectively, with 16 bases between them.

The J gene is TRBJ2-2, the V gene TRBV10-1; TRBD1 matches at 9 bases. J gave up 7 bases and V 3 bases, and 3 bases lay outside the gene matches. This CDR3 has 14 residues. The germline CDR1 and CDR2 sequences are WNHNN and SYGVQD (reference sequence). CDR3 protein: CASSDPGQGGELFF. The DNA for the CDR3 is TGCGCCAGCAGTGACCCGGGACAGGGCGGGGAGCTGTTTTTT.